A single sample is the source of the 15 T cell receptor beta chains below, sequenced in a study of molecular identifiers for immune sequencing clone quantification. One entry per CDR3 protein results from TCRdb running MiXCR on the PCR reads. The sample lists 100,000 or so distinct CDR3 sequences; about 35% were seen once. Sequenced material: naive CD8+ T cells from blood, with Jurkat cell RNA spiked in. Subset reported: FACS-sorted CD8+CD4-CCR7+CD45RA+ naive T cells. These receptors were taken from a human donor in good health. Some libraries in this study had Jurkat cell RNA spiked in.

In the case of this clonotype: A much larger clone is a single base away; this may be a read error. The V and J genes are TRBV11-2 and TRBJ2-3; TRBD1 matches at 7 bases. CDR3 length: 14 residues. Looked up from germline, CDR1 is SGHAT and CDR2 is FQNNGV. J was trimmed by 2 bases and V by 5 bases; bases with no gene match: 4. The CDR3 sequence: CASSIGTATDTQYF. DNA of the CDR3: TGTGCCAGCAGCATCGGGACAGCCACAGATACGCAGTATTTT.

In the case of this clonotype: One base away lies a much larger clone, so this may be a sequencing read error. The chain joins TRBV7-7 to TRBJ2-3, with 10 positions matching TRBD2. In germline, CDR1 is SSHAT, CDR2 FNYEAQ (reference sequence). The CDR3 loop spans 16 amino acids. This CDR3 is CASGLELAGVYNTQYF. The DNA of the CDR3 is TGTGCTAGCGGCTTAGAGCTAGCGGGAGTTTATAATACGCAGTATTTT.

This clonotype has a handful of counts. The chain joins TRBV28 to TRBJ2-4; D may be TRBD1 or TRBD2 (6 bases each). The V gene lost 6 bases and the J gene lost 1 base, with 25 bases spanning the gap. From germline, CDR1 is MDHEN and CDR2 SYDVKM. The CDR3 is made up of 19 amino acids. CDR3 bases: TGTGCCAGCAGCCACTCAATCGGTGGGGGGCAGGGGGCCAAAAACATTCAGTACTTC. Translation gives CASSHSIGGGQGAKNIQYF.

This clonotype was picked up a small number of times. J is TRBJ1-1 and V is TRBV27; TRBD1 might be the D (6 bases). This CDR3 is 17 amino acids long. Trimming left V 0 bases short and J 6 bases short, with 20 bases between. The V gene's germline CDR1 is MNHEY and CDR2 SMNVEV (reference sequence). The CDR3 DNA sequence: TGTGCCAGCAGTTTATCTCCATTCGCCGGGGGCAGGGCTGAAGCTTTCTTT. Amino acids: CASSLSPFAGGRAEAFF.

The chain joins TRBV6-5 to TRBJ2-5; D possibly corresponds to TRBD1 (8 bases). Germline V gene sequence: CDR1 MNHEY, CDR2 SVGAGI. Trimming shortened V by 7 bases and J by 5 bases, and 14 bases separated the two germline ends. This CDR3 comprises 13 residues. The CDR3 coding sequence is TGTGCCAGCATCGACAGGGGAGGGGAGACCCAGTACTTC. Its protein is CASIDRGGETQYF.

On this clonotype: This clone may be a read error of a much larger clone one base away. The J gene is TRBJ2-6, the V gene TRBV7-8, with a possible D match to TRBD2 (6 bases). CDR1 is SGHVS, CDR2 FQNEAQ, per germline. The CDR3 spans 13 residues. The CDR3 nucleotides are TGTTCCAGCAGCTTAGGGACTGCGAAAGTCCTGACTTTC. Protein: CSSSLGTAKVLTF.

Many counts were recorded for this clonotype. V gene TRBV2 combines with J gene TRBJ1-5, with D uncertain. Trimming took off 7 bases at V and 2 bases at J, with 15 bases between the two ends. The CDR3 is 15 residues long. Germline V lookup: CDR1 SNHLY, CDR2 FYNNEI. CDR3 region: CASIEEGGGNQPQHF. DNA for the CDR3: TGTGCCAGCATCGAAGAGGGAGGAGGCAATCAGCCCCAGCATTTT. The full variable domain, rest sourced from reference TRBV2 and TRBJ1-5, is EPEVTQTPSHQVTQMGQEVILRCVPISNHLYFYWYRQILGQKVEFLVSFYNNEISEKSEIFDDQFSVERPDGSNFTLKIRSTKLEDSAMYFCASIEEGGGNQPQHFGDGTRLSIL.

The chain links TRBV27 to TRBJ2-7; 9 positions agree with TRBD2. Germline V CDR1 and CDR2: MNHEY, SMNVEV (reference sequence). This CDR3 is built from 16 residues. V was clipped by 4 bases and J by 2 bases; unmatched bases: 9. The CDR3 DNA is TGTGCCAGCAGTTCACAAATTCTAGCGGGGCCCTACGAGCAGTACTTC. Its translation: CASSSQILAGPYEQYF.

On this clonotype: Being one base from a much bigger clone, this may be a read error. The CDR3 ends on some other residue instead of the conserved phenylalanine or tryptophan, so this is likely a read error. The chain links TRBV19 to TRBJ2-4; possibly TRBD2 for D (6 bases). Trimming took off 3 bases at V and 0 bases at J, with 9 bases between the two ends. Germline CDR1 is LNHDA and CDR2 is SQIVND (reference sequence). The CDR3 loop spans 15 amino acids. The chain's CDR3 is CASSILAVAKNIQYI. The CDR3 nucleotides read TGTGCCAGTAGTATCTTAGCGGTAGCCAAAAACATTCAGTACATC.

The rearrangement links TRBV7-8 to TRBJ2-7; 8 positions agree with TRBD1. V lost 6 bases to trimming and J lost 2 bases; unmatched junction nucleotides: 9. This CDR3 contains 15 residues. From germline, CDR1 is SGHVS and CDR2 FQNEAQ. Here the CDR3 reads CASRFRGQAPYEQYF. As DNA, the CDR3 is TGTGCCAGCAGATTTCGGGGACAGGCACCCTACGAGCAGTACTTC.

To note about this clonotype: A read error is possible here, since a much larger clone lies one base away. The V and J genes are TRBV5-1 and TRBJ2-7; weak D call: TRBD1 (6 bases). The CDR3 spans 13 residues. The ends were cut back, 3 bases at V and 5 bases at J, with 12 bases in the middle. Germline assignment: CDR1 SGHRS and CDR2 YFSETQ. The CDR3 region has the DNA TGCGCCAGCAGCTGGAAGGACAGTGACGAGCAGTACTTC. Its translation: CASSWKDSDEQYF.

In the case of this clonotype: One base away lies a much larger clone, so this may be a sequencing read error. The J gene is TRBJ2-7, the V gene TRBV20-1, with TRBD2 as a possible D gene (8 bases). CDR1 DFQATT and CDR2 SNEGSKA come from the germline V gene (reference sequence). This CDR3 spans 14 amino acids. Written as DNA, the CDR3 is TGCAGTGCTAGAGATGCAGCGGGAGCAGGGGGGGAGTTCTTC. This translates into CSARDAAGAGGEFF.

In the case of this clonotype: The junction departs from the called germline gene at one end, perhaps through a read error. The rearrangement uses TRBV19 and TRBJ2-3; 9 nucleotides align to TRBD2. The germline CDR1 and CDR2 sequences are LNHDA and SQIVND (reference sequence). CDR3 size: 16 residues. The CDR3 sequence: CASKAPGAGGPDTLYF. The CDR3 DNA sequence: TGTGCCAGTAAAGCCCCCGGAGCGGGAGGACCAGATACGCTGTATTTT.

The J gene is TRBJ2-7, the V gene TRBV21-1; the listed D gene, TRBD1, was not tested against the DNA. TRBV21-1 is a recognized pseudogene. This CDR3 spans 13 amino acids. The CDR3, as DNA: TGTGCCAGCAGCAAGCGGCAGGGTTACGAGCAGTACTTC. Translation: CASSKRQGYEQYF.

V gene TRBV27 combines with J gene TRBJ2-2, with D possibly being TRBD2 (6 bases). The CDR3 length is 15 residues. Trimming shortened V by 6 bases and J by 2 bases, and 13 bases separated the two germline ends. Germline assignment: CDR1 MNHEY and CDR2 SMNVEV (reference sequence). CDR3 DNA sequence: TGTGCCAGCAGGGGACTGGCGGGAAACACCGGGGAGCTGTTTTTT. It yields the protein CASRGLAGNTGELFF.